The 21 T cell receptor beta chains below all came from one sample that was sequenced in a study of metastatic and nonmetastatic thyroid tumors. Ahead of thyroid surgery, no patient had received treatment of any kind. TCRdb called clones again from the PCR reads with MiXCR. The sample holds under 25,000 clones, 22% seen once. The sample comprised adjacent normal tissue. All receptors come from a female donor with papillary thyroid cancer or a benign thyroid nodule (not recorded which). Some clones in this sample may be carry-over from other donors' samples.

This clone was seen a few times. Its ends do not fully match the called genes, so a read error is possible. The V gene is TRBV28, the J gene TRBJ2-6; 9 bases map to TRBD2. This CDR3 has 17 amino acids. Germline CDR1 is MDHEN and CDR2 is SYDVKM. The CDR3 bases are TGTGCCAGCAGTCCGATCCTAGCGGGATCTGGGTCCAACGTCCTGACTTTC. It encodes CASSPILAGSGSNVLTF.

V is TRBV5-1 and J is TRBJ1-5, with D perhaps TRBD1 (6 bases). V lost 5 bases to trimming and J lost 5 bases, with 17 bases between them. The CDR3 has 15 amino acids. Germline lookup yields CDR1 SGHRS and CDR2 YFSETQ. The CDR3 DNA follows: TGCGCCAGCAGTCTGGAGGGGGACCGGGATCAGCCCCAGCATTTT. This codes for CASSLEGDRDQPQHF. Full variable domain (remainder filled in from reference TRBV5-1 and TRBJ1-5): KAGVTQTPRYLIKTRGQQVTLSCSPISGHRSVSWYQQTPGQGLQFLFEYFSETQRNKGNFPGRFSGRQFSNSRSEMNVSTLELGDSALYLCASSLEGDRDQPQHFGDGTRLSIL.

This clone showed up just a few times. Other nucleotide sequences from this sample produce the same CDR3. J is TRBJ1-2 and V is TRBV2; D may be TRBD1 (6 bases). The CDR3 totals 15 residues. The germline gives CDR1 SNHLY, CDR2 FYNNEI. Between the trimmed V and J ends, which lost 8 bases and 6 bases, there was a span of 22 bases. CDR3 sequence reads: CASYRASILTNGYTF. CDR3 bases: TGTGCCAGCTACAGGGCTTCGATCCTTACGAATGGCTACACCTTC.

The chain's CDR3 is CASSPYRPETQYF. The CDR3 DNA reads TGTGCCAGCAGCCCTTACAGGCCGGAGACCCAGTACTTC. This rearrangement joins TRBV7-9 to TRBJ2-5, with D perhaps matching TRBD1 (5 bases). Trimming cost V 5 bases and J 5 bases, with 12 bases left between them. The CDR3 length is 13 residues. CDR1 is SEHNR and CDR2 is FQNEAQ in the germline V gene (reference sequence).

This clone appeared many times. This could be a read error, since a much larger clone is one nucleotide away. Other DNA sequences from this sample encode an identical CDR3 as well. The V and J genes are TRBV20-1 and TRBJ2-1, with no clear D. CDR3 length equals 12 residues. Germline assignment: CDR1 DFQATT and CDR2 SNEGSKA (reference sequence). V lost 7 bases, J lost 5 bases, and 12 bases lay in between. The CDR3 sequence: CSVTQPHNEQFF. As DNA, the CDR3 is TGCAGTGTTACCCAGCCACACAATGAGCAGTTCTTC.

The chain combines TRBV4-1 with TRBJ2-1; 11 bases match TRBD2. The CDR3 is made up of 17 amino acids. V lost 1 base and J lost 6; bases outside the gene matches: 8. Looked up from germline, CDR1 is MGHRA and CDR2 is YSYEKL. This chain's CDR3 is CASSQGLGLAGGNEQFF. CDR3 nucleotides: TGCGCCAGCAGCCAAGGCCTCGGGCTAGCGGGGGGCAATGAGCAGTTCTTC.

A word on this clone: The conserved phenylalanine or tryptophan is not found at the CDR3 terminus, so this likely reflects a read error. V and J are TRBV6-4 and TRBJ1-1; 7 bases line up with TRBD1. The CDR3 has 13 amino acids. Unmatched junction bases numbered 8, after V lost 5 bases and J lost 8 bases. The germline V gene encodes CDR1 MRHNA and CDR2 SNTAGT. In DNA, the CDR3 is TGTGCCAGCAGTTACAGGGGATTCACAGAAGCTTTCTGT. It codes for CASSYRGFTEAFC.

This clone appeared once. This sequence joins TRBV20-1 and TRBJ2-2, with 7 bases aligning to TRBD2. The CDR3 spans 18 residues. V shed 0 bases, J shed 1 base, and the junction held 11 bases outside the gene matches. The V gene's germline CDR1 is DFQATT and CDR2 SNEGSKA (reference sequence). DNA for the CDR3: TGCAGTGCTAGAGATTCCTACACGGCGGGGGTGAACACCGGGGAGCTGTTTTTT. This encodes CSARDSYTAGVNTGELFF.

This chain connects TRBV20-1 to TRBJ2-7; TRBD1 agrees at 8 bases. Trimming removed 3 bases from V and 0 bases from J; junction bases left unmatched: 4. This CDR3 is 14 amino acids long. CDR1 is DFQATT, CDR2 SNEGSKA, per germline (reference sequence). For the CDR3, the DNA is TGCAGTGCTAGCTTAGGACAGGGCTCCTACGAGCAGTACTTC. It translates to CSASLGQGSYEQYF.

The table lists this clone with many counts. The rearrangement joins TRBV9 to TRBJ2-3; 10 bases align to TRBD2. Germline assignment: CDR1 SGDLS and CDR2 YYNGEE. J lost 2 bases, V lost 6 bases, and 9 bases had no gene match. CDR3 length: 16 residues. CDR3 sequence reads: CASTEREGWNTDTQYF. CDR3 sequence (DNA): TGTGCCAGCACCGAGCGGGAGGGCTGGAACACAGATACGCAGTATTTT.

This sequence joins TRBV2 and TRBJ1-6; D gene unclear. This CDR3 has 16 amino acids. Germline V gene lookup returns CDR1 SNHLY and CDR2 FYNNEI. Deletions cut 8 bases from V and 5 bases from J, with 19 bases between. The CDR3 nucleotides read TGTGCCAGCCGAGATAGTAGAGCCGGAGATAATTCACCCCTCCACTTT. Translation gives CASRDSRAGDNSPLHF.

The rearrangement uses TRBV29-1 and TRBJ1-2; no clear D gene. Germline V gene sequence: CDR1 SQVTM, CDR2 ANQGSEA. The V end was cut by 3 bases, the J end by 5 bases, with 4 bases between. The CDR3 spans 10 residues. CDR3: CSVDEYGYTF. DNA for the CDR3: TGCAGCGTTGACGAGTATGGCTACACCTTC. Filled out from reference TRBV29-1 and TRBJ1-2, the complete variable domain reads SAVISQKPSRDICQRGTSLTIQCQVDSQVTMMFWYRQQPGQSLTLIATANQGSEATYESGFVIDKFPISRPNLTFSTLTVSNMSPEDSSIYLCSVDEYGYTFGSGTRLTVV.

In this sample, this clone turned up once. The V gene is TRBV18, the J gene TRBJ1-4; D gene ambiguous. The CDR3 spans 15 residues. V was cut by 3 bases and J by 6 bases, with 14 bases left in between. Germline loops: CDR1 KGHSH, CDR2 LQKENI. CDR3 DNA: TGTGCCAGCTCACCTTTCACTACAGATCATGAAAAACTGTTTTTT. Its translation: CASSPFTTDHEKLFF.

As for this clone: Likely a read error: the CDR3 ends without its conserved phenylalanine or tryptophan. This chain uses TRBV15 with TRBJ2-5; a possible D gene is TRBD2 (6 bases). This CDR3 contains 15 residues. Germline CDR1 LNHNV, CDR2 YYDKDF (reference sequence). V was trimmed by 1 base and J by 3 bases, leaving 12 bases between them. The CDR3 region has the DNA TGTGCCACCAGCAGAGGGGTAGCGGAAAAAGAGACCCAGTACTAC. It specifies CATSRGVAEKETQYY.

This chain connects TRBV20-1 to TRBJ2-7; tentatively, D is TRBD1 or TRBD2 (5 bases each). Trimming removed 1 base at V and 2 bases at J, with 12 bases between. Germline-derived CDR1 and CDR2 are DFQATT and SNEGSKA (reference sequence). This CDR3 has 14 residues. The CDR3 protein is CSARGPGTAYEQYF. The DNA of the CDR3 is TGCAGTGCTAGAGGCCCCGGGACGGCCTACGAGCAGTACTTC.

The chain employs TRBV4-3 and TRBJ1-3; no reliable D call. The CDR3 runs 17 residues. Germline CDR1 and CDR2: LGHNA and YSLEER. With 2 bases removed from V and 0 bases from J, the gap between germline ends came to 14 bases. This chain's CDR3 is CASSQSWAARSGNTIYF. The CDR3 DNA follows: TGCGCCAGCAGCCAAAGTTGGGCGGCCCGCTCTGGAAACACCATATATTTT.

The rearrangement links TRBV7-3 to TRBJ1-1; the match to TRBD1 covers 8 bases. The CDR3 spans 14 residues. Trimming took 6 bases from V and 4 from J; bases not matched to a gene: 7. Germline loops: CDR1 SGHTA, CDR2 FQGTGA. The DNA for the CDR3 is TGTGCCAGCAGAGAGGACAGGGAGAGCACTGAAGCTTTCTTT. Its translation: CASREDRESTEAFF.

Of note for this clone: An end of the junction does not agree with germline; a read error may underlie this. The chain employs TRBV9 and TRBJ2-2; D is uncertain. The CDR3 consists of 16 residues. Germline values: CDR1 SGDLS, CDR2 YYNGEE. CDR3 DNA sequence: TGTGCCAGCAGCCCCGTCCGGGCCGCAGGCACCGTGGAGCTGTTTTTT. Translating gives CASSPVRAAGTVELFF. Together with reference TRBV9 and TRBJ2-2, the CDR3 gives the full variable domain: DSGVTQTPKHLITATGQRVTLRCSPRSGDLSVYWYQQSLDQGLQFLIQYYNGEERAKGNILERFSAQQFPDLHSELNLSSLELGDSALYFCASSPVRAAGTVELFFGEGSRLTVL.

With regard to this clone: One end of the junction fails to match germline, which may point to a read error. This rearrangement joins TRBV20-1 to TRBJ2-2, with D tentatively TRBD2 (5 bases). Germline V gene sequence: CDR1 DFQATT, CDR2 SNEGSKA (reference sequence). This CDR3 is 14 amino acids long. The CDR3 reads CSARKLPNTGEPFF. CDR3 nucleotides: TGTAGTGCTAGAAAGCTGCCGAACACCGGGGAGCCGTTTTTT.

This clone is medium-sized within its sample. The chain is built from TRBV11-2 and TRBJ2-1, with 10 bases identical to TRBD2. The CDR3 is 15 residues long. The V gene end was trimmed by 5 bases and the J gene end by 5 bases; junction bases not matched to a gene: 6. The germline V gene has CDR1 SGHAT and CDR2 FQNNGV. This CDR3 is CASSRRTSGDNEQFF. CDR3 DNA: TGTGCCAGCAGCCGCCGGACTAGCGGAGACAATGAGCAGTTCTTC.

As regards this clone: Mismatch with germline at one junction end may stem from a read error. The CDR3 sequence is CASSVSLAGASEKYF. The CDR3, as DNA: TGTGCCAGTAGTGTGTCACTAGCGGGGGCCTCCGAGAAGTACTTC. The V call is TRBV19, the J call TRBJ2-7, with 11 bases matching TRBD2. CDR1 and CDR2 from the germline V gene are LNHDA and SQIVND (reference sequence). The CDR3 has 15 amino acids.